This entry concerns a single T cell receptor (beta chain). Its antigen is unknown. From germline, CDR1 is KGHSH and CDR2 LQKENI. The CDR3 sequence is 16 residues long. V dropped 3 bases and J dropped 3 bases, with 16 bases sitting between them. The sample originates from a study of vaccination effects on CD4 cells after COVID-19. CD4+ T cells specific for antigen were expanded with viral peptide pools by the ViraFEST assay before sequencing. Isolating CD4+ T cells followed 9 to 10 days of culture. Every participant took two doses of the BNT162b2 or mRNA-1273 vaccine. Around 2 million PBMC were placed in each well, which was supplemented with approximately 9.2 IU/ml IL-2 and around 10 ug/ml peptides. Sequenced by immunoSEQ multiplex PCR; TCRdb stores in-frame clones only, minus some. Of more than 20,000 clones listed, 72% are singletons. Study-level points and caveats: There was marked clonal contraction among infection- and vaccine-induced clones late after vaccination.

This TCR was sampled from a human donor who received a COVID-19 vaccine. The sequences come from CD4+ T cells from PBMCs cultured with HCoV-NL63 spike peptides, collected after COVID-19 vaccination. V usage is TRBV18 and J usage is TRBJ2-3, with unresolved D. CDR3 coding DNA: TGTGCCAGCTCACCCACCTCCTCCATCAGTACAGATACGCAGTATTTT. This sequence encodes CASSPTSSISTDTQYF.